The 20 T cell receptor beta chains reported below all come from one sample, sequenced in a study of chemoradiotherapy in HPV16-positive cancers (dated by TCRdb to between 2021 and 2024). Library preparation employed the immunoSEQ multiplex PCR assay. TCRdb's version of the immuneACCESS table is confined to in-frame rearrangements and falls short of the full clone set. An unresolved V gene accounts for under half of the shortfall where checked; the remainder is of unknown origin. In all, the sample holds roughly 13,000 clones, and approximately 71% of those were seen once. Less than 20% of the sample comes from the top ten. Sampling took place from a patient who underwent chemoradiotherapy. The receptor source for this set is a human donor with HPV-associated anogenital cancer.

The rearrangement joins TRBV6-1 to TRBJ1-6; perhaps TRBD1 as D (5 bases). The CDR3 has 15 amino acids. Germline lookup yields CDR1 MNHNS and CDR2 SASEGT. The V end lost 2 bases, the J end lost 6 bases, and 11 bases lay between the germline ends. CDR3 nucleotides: TGTGCCAGCAGTGAACCAAGAGGGACTAATTCACCCCTCCACTTT. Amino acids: CASSEPRGTNSPLHF.

For the CDR3, the DNA is TGCAGTGCTCGGGACACCTACGAGCAGTACTTC. Translated, it gives CSARDTYEQYF. This chain connects TRBV20-1 to TRBJ2-7; perhaps TRBD1 as D (6 bases). Germline V gives CDR1 DFQATT, CDR2 SNEGSKA (reference sequence). The length of the CDR3 is 11 residues. Trimming took off 5 bases at V and 2 bases at J, with 7 bases between the two ends.

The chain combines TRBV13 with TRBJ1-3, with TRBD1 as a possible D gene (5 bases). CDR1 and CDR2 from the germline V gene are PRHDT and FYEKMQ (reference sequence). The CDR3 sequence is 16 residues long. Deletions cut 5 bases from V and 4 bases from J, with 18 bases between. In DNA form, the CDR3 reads TGTGCCAGCAGCCTGGGGGTGGCAGGACTGGGAAACACCATATATTTT. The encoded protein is CASSLGVAGLGNTIYF.

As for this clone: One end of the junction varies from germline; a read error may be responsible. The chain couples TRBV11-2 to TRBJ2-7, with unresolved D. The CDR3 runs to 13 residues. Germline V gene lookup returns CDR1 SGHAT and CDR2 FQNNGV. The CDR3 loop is CASSLDFSSEQYF. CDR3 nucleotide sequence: TGTGCCAGCAGCTTAGATTTTTCCTCCGAGCAGTACTTC.

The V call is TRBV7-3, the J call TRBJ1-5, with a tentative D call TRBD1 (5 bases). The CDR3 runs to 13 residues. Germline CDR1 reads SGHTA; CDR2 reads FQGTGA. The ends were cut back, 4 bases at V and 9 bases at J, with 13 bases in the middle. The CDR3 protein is CASSWGVRRPQHF. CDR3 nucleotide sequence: TGTGCCAGCAGCTGGGGGGTGCGGAGGCCCCAGCATTTT.

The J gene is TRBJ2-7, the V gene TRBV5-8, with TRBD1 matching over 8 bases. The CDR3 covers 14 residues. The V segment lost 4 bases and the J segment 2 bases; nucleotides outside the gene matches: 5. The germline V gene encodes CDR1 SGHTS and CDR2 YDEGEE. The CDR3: CASSLGQGPYEQYF. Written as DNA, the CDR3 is TGTGCCAGCAGCCTTGGACAGGGCCCCTACGAGCAGTACTTC.

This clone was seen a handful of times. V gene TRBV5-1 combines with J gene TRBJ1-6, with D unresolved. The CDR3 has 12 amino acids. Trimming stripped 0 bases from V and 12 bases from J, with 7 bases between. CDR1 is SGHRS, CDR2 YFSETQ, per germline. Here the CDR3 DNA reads TGCGCCAGCAGCTTGGACCGGGGACCCCTCCACTTT. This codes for CASSLDRGPLHF.

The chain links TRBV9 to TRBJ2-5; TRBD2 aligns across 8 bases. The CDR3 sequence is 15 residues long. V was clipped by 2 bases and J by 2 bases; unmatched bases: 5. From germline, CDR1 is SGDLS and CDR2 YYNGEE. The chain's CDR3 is CASSVAGTSQETQYF. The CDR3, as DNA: TGTGCCAGCAGCGTCGCCGGGACTAGTCAAGAGACCCAGTACTTC.

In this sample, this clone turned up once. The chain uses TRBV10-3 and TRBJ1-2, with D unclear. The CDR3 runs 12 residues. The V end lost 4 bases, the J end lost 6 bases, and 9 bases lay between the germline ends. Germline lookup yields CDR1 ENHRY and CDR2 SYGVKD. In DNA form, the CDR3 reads TGTGCCATCAGTGGATCCCAAAATGGCTACACCTTC. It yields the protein CAISGSQNGYTF.

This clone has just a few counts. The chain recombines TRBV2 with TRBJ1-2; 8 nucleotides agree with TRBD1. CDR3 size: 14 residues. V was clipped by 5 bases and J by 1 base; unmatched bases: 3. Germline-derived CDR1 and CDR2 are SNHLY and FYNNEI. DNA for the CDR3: TGTGCCAGCAGTCCTGGACAGGGTAACTATGGCTACACCTTC. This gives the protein CASSPGQGNYGYTF.

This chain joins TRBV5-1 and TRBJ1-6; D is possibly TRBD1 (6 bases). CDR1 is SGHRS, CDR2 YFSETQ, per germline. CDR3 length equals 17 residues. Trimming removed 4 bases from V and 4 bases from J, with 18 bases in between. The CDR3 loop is CASSPGGRAAYNSPLHF. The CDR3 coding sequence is TGCGCCAGCAGCCCCGGGGGCAGGGCGGCTTATAATTCACCCCTCCACTTT.

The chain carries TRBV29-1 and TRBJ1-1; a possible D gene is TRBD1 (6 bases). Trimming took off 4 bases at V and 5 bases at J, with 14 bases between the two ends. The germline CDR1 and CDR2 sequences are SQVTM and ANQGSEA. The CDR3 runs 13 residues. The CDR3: CSVVKGGGTEAFF. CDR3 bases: TGCAGCGTTGTTAAGGGGGGCGGGACTGAAGCTTTCTTT.

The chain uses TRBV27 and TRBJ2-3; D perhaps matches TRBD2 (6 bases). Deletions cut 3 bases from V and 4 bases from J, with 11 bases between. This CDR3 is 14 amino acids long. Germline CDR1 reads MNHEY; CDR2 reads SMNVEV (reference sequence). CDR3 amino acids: CASSFRLGPDTQYF. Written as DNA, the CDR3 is TGTGCCAGCAGTTTCCGACTAGGGCCAGATACGCAGTATTTT.

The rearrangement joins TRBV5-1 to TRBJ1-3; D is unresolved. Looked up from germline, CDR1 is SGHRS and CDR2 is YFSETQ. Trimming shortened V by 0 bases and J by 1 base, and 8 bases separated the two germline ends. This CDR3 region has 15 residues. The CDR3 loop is CASSLEPGSGNTIYF. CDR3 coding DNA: TGCGCCAGCAGCTTGGAGCCAGGATCTGGAAACACCATATATTTT.

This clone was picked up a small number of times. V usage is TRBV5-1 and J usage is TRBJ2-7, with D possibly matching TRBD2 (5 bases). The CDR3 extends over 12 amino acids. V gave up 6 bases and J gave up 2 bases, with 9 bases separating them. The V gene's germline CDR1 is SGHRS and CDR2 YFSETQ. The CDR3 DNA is TGCGCCAGCATGGACTCCGCCTACGAGCAGTACTTC. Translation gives CASMDSAYEQYF.

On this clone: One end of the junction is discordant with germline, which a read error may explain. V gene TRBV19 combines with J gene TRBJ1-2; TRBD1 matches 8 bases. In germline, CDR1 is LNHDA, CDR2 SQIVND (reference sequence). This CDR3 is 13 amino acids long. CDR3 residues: CASSIMGQGAFFF. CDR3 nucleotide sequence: TGTGCCAGTAGTATTATGGGGCAGGGGGCCTTTTTCTTC.

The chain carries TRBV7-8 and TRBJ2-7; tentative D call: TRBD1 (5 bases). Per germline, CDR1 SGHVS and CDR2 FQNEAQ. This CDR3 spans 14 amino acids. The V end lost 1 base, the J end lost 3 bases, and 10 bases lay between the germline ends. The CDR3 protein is CASSLDPQGYEQYF. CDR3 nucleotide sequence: TGTGCCAGCAGCTTAGACCCCCAGGGCTACGAGCAGTACTTC.

CDR3 loop: CASYGQSGNTIYF. The CDR3 DNA follows: TGTGCCAGCTACGGGCAGTCTGGAAACACCATATATTTT. This rearrangement joins TRBV7-2 to TRBJ1-3; D gene ambiguous. V lost 8 bases, J lost 1 base, and 9 bases lay in between. There are 13 residues in the CDR3. Germline V CDR1 and CDR2: SGHTA, FQGNSA.

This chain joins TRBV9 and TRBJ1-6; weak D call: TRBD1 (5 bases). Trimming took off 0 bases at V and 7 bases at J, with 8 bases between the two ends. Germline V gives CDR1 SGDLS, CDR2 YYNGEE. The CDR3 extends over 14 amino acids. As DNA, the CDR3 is TGTGCCAGCAGCGTAGTACAGGTCAATTCACCCCTCCACTTT. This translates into CASSVVQVNSPLHF.

CDR3 nucleotides: TGCGCCAGCAGCCCAGGGGGATTGACTGAAGCTTTCTTT. Protein sequence: CASSPGGLTEAFF. This sequence joins TRBV5-1 and TRBJ1-1, with 7 bases aligning to TRBD1. V lost 4 bases, J lost 5 bases, and 5 bases stayed unmatched. The CDR3 spans 13 residues. Germline CDR1 is SGHRS and CDR2 is YFSETQ.